This T cell receptor beta chain was documented in a study of CD4 T cells in relation to SARS-CoV-2 and coronaviruses. Study details: After nine to eleven days of antigen culture, PBMC TCR beta CDR3s were sequenced.

With respect to this clone: The antigen remains unidentified.

CD4+ T cells from unexposed donors were obtained before the COVID-19 pandemic (2011-2018). The cells were cultured for 9 to 11 days before CD4+ T cells were isolated. Study-wide results and limits: Crossreactive clones expanded significantly less to SARS-CoV-2 than monoreactive clones.

Sequencing was performed with immunoSEQ multiplex PCR; in TCRdb, only in-frame clones are kept and a portion is missing. The repertoire includes roughly 14,000 clones, 76% of them detected once, and 25% to 30% sits in the top ten. The germline CDR1 and CDR2 sequences are LNHDA and SQIVND (reference sequence). Trimming cost V 4 bases and J 5 bases; bases outside gene matches: 11. The CDR3 loop spans 17 amino acids. Source material: CD4+ T cells from PBMCs, cultured in vitro. The rearrangement links TRBV19 to TRBJ2-1; 10 bases are shared with TRBD2. The receptor was derived from a human donor in good health. DNA of the CDR3: TGTGCCAGTAGTAAAGGTTTTACAGCGGGAGGGAACAATGAGCAGTTCTTC. It is translated as CASSKGFTAGGNNEQFF.